This T cell receptor (beta chain) was sequenced during a study of blood T cell repertoires in COVID-19. Across the study: From the United States, Italy and Spain came samples of acute and convalescent COVID-19. The analysed material was cDNA or gDNA that came from T cells, B-cell-depleted T cells, or PBMCs.

Individuals aged roughly 18 to 100 years were recruited from 24 US areas. The CDR3 covers 13 residues. Between the trimmed V and J ends, which lost 3 bases and 6 bases, there was a span of 10 bases. Looked up from germline, CDR1 is LGHDT and CDR2 is YNNKEL (reference sequence). Per the original methods: The assay estimated nucleated cells by amplifying reference gene primers. TCRdb's table, derived via immunoSEQ multiplex PCR, lists solely in-frame clones and lacks some. For V, J and clone size, that table is used; D and trimming come from the DNA. Of about 64,000 clones in the sample, 88% were seen once.

The sample consisted of PBMCs or T cells enriched from blood (not recorded which). The receptor comes from a woman aged 35 to 49 who had recovered from COVID-19. This rearrangement joins TRBV3-1 (or the pseudogene TRBV3-2) to TRBJ2-3; tentatively, D is TRBD2 (6 bases). CDR3 coding DNA: TGTGCCAGCAGCCAGGTAACTAGCGATACGCAGTATTTT. It translates to CASSQVTSDTQYF.